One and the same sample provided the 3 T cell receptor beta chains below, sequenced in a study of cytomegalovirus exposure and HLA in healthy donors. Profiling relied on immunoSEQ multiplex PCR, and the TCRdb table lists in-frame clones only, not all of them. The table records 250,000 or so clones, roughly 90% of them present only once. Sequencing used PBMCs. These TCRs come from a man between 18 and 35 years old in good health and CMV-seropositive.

The CDR3: CASSPRRGTGELFF. DNA for the CDR3: TGTGCCAGCAGTCCCCGGAGGGGCACCGGGGAGCTGTTTTTT. V usage is TRBV28 and J usage is TRBJ2-2; weak D call: TRBD2 (6 bases). Germline V lookup: CDR1 MDHEN, CDR2 SYDVKM. V shed 5 bases and J shed 4 bases, with 11 bases lying between them. The CDR3 covers 14 residues.

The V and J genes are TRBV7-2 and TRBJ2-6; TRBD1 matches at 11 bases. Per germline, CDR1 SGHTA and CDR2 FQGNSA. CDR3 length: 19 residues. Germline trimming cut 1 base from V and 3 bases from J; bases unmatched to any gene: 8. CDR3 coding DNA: TGTGCCAGCAGCTTAGTAAGGACAGGGGGCGGTCTTGGGGCCAACGTCCTGACTTTC. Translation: CASSLVRTGGGLGANVLTF.

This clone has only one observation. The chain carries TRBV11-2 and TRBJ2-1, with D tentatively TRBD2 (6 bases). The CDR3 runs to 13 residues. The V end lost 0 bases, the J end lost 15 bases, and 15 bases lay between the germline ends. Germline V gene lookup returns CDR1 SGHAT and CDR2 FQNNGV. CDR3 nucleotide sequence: TGTGCCAGCAGCTTAGATCAGATCGGAGGGACGTTCTTC. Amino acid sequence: CASSLDQIGGTFF.